What follows are 3 T cell receptor beta chains derived from one specimen sequenced in a study of beta chain features in type 1 diabetes. Every isolated RNA sample was fully reverse transcribed, so sequencing captured expressed TCRB transcripts. This table comes from immunoSEQ multiplex PCR, and its TCRdb copy is limited to in-frame clones, with some not included. The table lists 900,000 or so clones, 15% to 20% of them singletons. Sequencing used naive CD4+ T cells from blood. The receptors originated from a young woman in good health.

The rearrangement uses TRBV5-6 and TRBJ1-2, with D tentatively TRBD1 (5 bases). The germline V gene has CDR1 SGHDT and CDR2 YYEEEE. V lost 5 bases, J lost 5 bases, and 10 bases lay in between. CDR3 length: 12 residues. The CDR3, as DNA: TGTGCCAGCAGTCAGGGACCTTATGGCTACACCTTC. This translates into CASSQGPYGYTF.

The table lists this clone with a few counts. This chain connects TRBV4-3 to TRBJ2-3; D possibly corresponds to TRBD2 (6 bases). CDR3 length: 15 residues. Deletions cut 0 bases from V and 4 bases from J, with 11 bases between. CDR1 and CDR2 (germline): LGHNA, YSLEER. The CDR3 DNA reads as TGCGCCAGCAGCCAAGAACGCTCGGGGGCAGATACGCAGTATTTT. Its protein product is CASSQERSGADTQYF.

The genes are TRBV5-1 and TRBJ2-1, with no clear D. From germline, CDR1 is SGHRS and CDR2 YFSETQ. The CDR3 length is 15 residues. The V gene lost 1 base and the J gene lost 2 bases, with 10 bases spanning the gap. CDR3 bases: TGCGCCAGCAGCTTGCCCGGTGTAGCCTACAATGAGCAGTTCTTC. Its protein is CASSLPGVAYNEQFF.